The 27 T cell receptor beta chains below were found in one sample sequenced in a study of CD8 T cells in Susac syndrome. Reverse transcription of roughly 0.5 to 1 ug RNA was carried out with random hexamers. TCRdb re-analysed the immunoSEQ multiplex PCR reads in MiXCR, keeping a single row per CDR3 protein. The table records fewer than 200,000 distinct CDR3 sequences, just under 95% of them present only once. The sample comprised CD4+ T cells from PBMCs. The receptors originated from a human donor in good health.

This sequence joins TRBV29-1 and TRBJ2-5; D tentatively fits TRBD1 or TRBD2 (5 bases each). The V end lost 6 bases, the J end lost 1 base, and 9 bases lay between the germline ends. The CDR3 sequence is 12 residues long. Per germline, CDR1 SQVTM and CDR2 ANQGSEA. Here the CDR3 DNA reads TGCAGCGTGAGGGGTCCCCAAGAGACCCAGTACTTC. Translation gives CSVRGPQETQYF.

The chain couples TRBV19 to TRBJ1-5; D remains ambiguous. V was trimmed by 10 bases and J by 7 bases, leaving 20 bases between them. Germline CDR1 reads LNHDA; CDR2 reads SQIVND (reference sequence). CDR3 size: 14 residues. CDR3 sequence reads: CATLGEAKRQPQHF. The CDR3 nucleotides are TGTGCCACGCTCGGGGAGGCAAAGAGGCAGCCCCAGCATTTT. The variable domain in full, with the rest retrieved from reference TRBV19 and TRBJ1-5, is DGGITQSPKYLFRKEGQNVTLSCEQNLNHDAMYWYRQDPGQGLRLIYYSQIVNDFQKGDIAEGYSVSREKKESFPLTVTSAQKNPTAFYLCATLGEAKRQPQHFGDGTRLSIL.

V and J are TRBV20-1 and TRBJ2-3; D ambiguous. CDR1 is DFQATT and CDR2 is SNEGSKA in the germline V gene (reference sequence). The CDR3 spans 13 residues. The CDR3 DNA reads TGCAGCGCCAGACTTACTAGCACAGATACGCAGTATTTT. Encoded protein: CSARLTSTDTQYF.

The rearrangement joins TRBV24-1 to TRBJ2-3; 8 nucleotides agree with TRBD2. The CDR3 is 16 amino acids. CDR1 is KGHDR, CDR2 SFDVKD, per germline. V dropped 2 bases and J dropped 0; count of bases not matched to a gene: 3. The CDR3 sequence is CATSDYGGRSTDTQYF. Written as DNA, the CDR3 is TGTGCCACCAGTGATTATGGCGGGAGGAGCACAGATACGCAGTATTTT.

V gene TRBV7-9 combines with J gene TRBJ2-7; the D is unclear. Trimming stripped 5 bases from V and 0 bases from J, with 11 bases between. CDR1 and CDR2 from the germline V gene are SEHNR and FQNEAQ (reference sequence). The CDR3 covers 14 residues. The CDR3 loop reads CASSHFPSSYEQYF. The CDR3 nucleotides read TGTGCCAGCAGCCACTTCCCGAGCTCCTACGAGCAGTACTTC.

V is TRBV20-1 and J is TRBJ2-3; 10 bases agree with TRBD2. This CDR3 spans 18 amino acids. The V gene's germline CDR1 is DFQATT and CDR2 SNEGSKA (reference sequence). The J segment lost 4 bases and the V segment lost 6 bases, leaving 19 bases of the junction unmatched. The CDR3 nucleotides are TGCAGTGCGCAGATATTCTACTCAGCGGGAGGGCCCCCAGATACGCAGTATTTT. Translation: CSAQIFYSAGGPPDTQYF.

This clonotype was seen a single time. The chain links TRBV6-6 to TRBJ2-7; no clear D gene. Trimming stripped 5 bases from V and 3 bases from J, with 5 bases between. From germline, CDR1 is MNHNY and CDR2 SVGAGI (reference sequence). This CDR3 contains 11 residues. CDR3 sequence: CASSGYYEQYF. CDR3 sequence (DNA): TGTGCCAGCAGTGGCTACTACGAGCAGTACTTC.

The V call is TRBV20-1, the J call TRBJ2-3, with 11 bases aligning to TRBD2. The CDR3 loop spans 17 amino acids. V dropped 2 bases and J dropped 3; count of bases not matched to a gene: 10. CDR1 and CDR2 (germline): DFQATT, SNEGSKA (reference sequence). CDR3 nucleotide sequence: TGCAGTGCTAGACGGACTAGCGGGCCCTCAGGGACAGATACGCAGTATTTT. It encodes CSARRTSGPSGTDTQYF.

The chain's CDR3 is CASSESGFRQPQHF. The CDR3 bases are TGTGCCAGCAGTGAATCAGGGTTCAGACAGCCCCAGCATTTT. The V and J genes are TRBV6-5 and TRBJ1-5, with a possible D match to TRBD1 (5 bases). Per germline, CDR1 MNHEY and CDR2 SVGAGI. The CDR3 is made up of 14 amino acids. Trimming shortened V by 5 bases and J by 7 bases, and 15 bases separated the two germline ends.

The chain couples TRBV30 to TRBJ2-5; TRBD1 or TRBD2 may be the D gene (5 bases each). V lost 0 bases to trimming and J lost 4 bases, with 15 bases between them. This CDR3 has 15 residues. Germline CDR1 and CDR2: GTSNPN and SVGIG (reference sequence). CDR3 in DNA: TGTGCCTGGAGTGTAGGGTCGGCAGGGAGAGAGACCCAGTACTTC. Encoded protein: CAWSVGSAGRETQYF.

The chain joins TRBV29-1 to TRBJ2-2, with D hard to call. This CDR3 has 14 residues. Trimming cost V 4 bases and J 5 bases, with 14 bases left between them. Germline V gene sequence: CDR1 SQVTM, CDR2 ANQGSEA. CDR3 coding DNA: TGCAGCGTTGGTAGCCAGGAGTGGACCGGGGAGCTGTTTTTT. It yields the protein CSVGSQEWTGELFF.

The V and J genes are TRBV2 and TRBJ2-5; D may be TRBD2 (6 bases). V shed 6 bases and J shed 5 bases, with 19 bases lying between them. The CDR3 has 15 amino acids. Germline loops: CDR1 SNHLY, CDR2 FYNNEI. The CDR3 loop is CASRAGQAILETQYF. CDR3 bases: TGTGCCAGCAGGGCGGGGCAGGCGATCTTGGAGACCCAGTACTTC. Supplemented by reference TRBV2 and TRBJ2-5, the full variable domain reads EPEVTQTPSHQVTQMGQEVILRCVPISNHLYFYWYRQILGQKVEFLVSFYNNEISEKSEIFDDQFSVERPDGSNFTLKIRSTKLEDSAMYFCASRAGQAILETQYFGPGTRLLVL.

In DNA form, the CDR3 reads TGTGCCAGCAGTAATCCTCGATTTGGGGCTGAAGCTTTCTTT. Its protein is CASSNPRFGAEAFF. The chain is built from TRBV6-2 or TRBV6-3 and TRBJ1-1; D gene unclear. The CDR3 is 14 amino acids. Deletions cut 5 bases from V and 6 bases from J, with 16 bases between. The germline gives CDR1 MNHEY, CDR2 SVGEGT.

This chain joins TRBV29-1 and TRBJ2-1, with D possibly matching TRBD1 (6 bases). The ends were cut back, 6 bases at V and 7 bases at J, with 16 bases in the middle. CDR3 length: 13 residues. Per germline, CDR1 SQVTM and CDR2 ANQGSEA. CDR3 sequence (DNA): TGCAGCGTGTCGGAAACAGGGCATAATGAGCAGTTCTTC. This sequence encodes CSVSETGHNEQFF.

This sequence joins TRBV6-5 and TRBJ2-2; D ambiguous. V was clipped by 6 bases and J by 8 bases, with 7 bases between them. Looked up from germline, CDR1 is MNHEY and CDR2 is SVGAGI. The CDR3 is made up of 11 amino acids. CDR3: CASRGTGELFF. In nucleotides, the CDR3 is TGTGCCAGCAGAGGAACTGGGGAGCTGTTTTTT.

The CDR3 DNA follows: TGTGCCAGCAGTGAGGGGGACAACGAGCAGTACTTC. Translating it yields CASSEGDNEQYF. The gene calls are TRBV2 and TRBJ2-7, with D perhaps matching TRBD1 (6 bases). The length of the CDR3 is 12 residues. V was clipped by 3 bases and J by 5 bases, with 8 bases between them. CDR1 SNHLY and CDR2 FYNNEI come from the germline V gene. The entire variable domain, with the rest obtained from reference TRBV2 and TRBJ2-7, is as follows: EPEVTQTPSHQVTQMGQEVILRCVPISNHLYFYWYRQILGQKVEFLVSFYNNEISEKSEIFDDQFSVERPDGSNFTLKIRSTKLEDSAMYFCASSEGDNEQYFGPGTRLTVT.

The chain combines TRBV7-8 with TRBJ2-7, with a possible D match to TRBD2 (6 bases). Trimming cost V 6 bases and J 1 base, with 16 bases left between them. The CDR3 is 15 residues long. The germline gives CDR1 SGHVS, CDR2 FQNEAQ. CDR3 region: CASRRGTDKSYEQYF. As DNA, the CDR3 is TGTGCCAGCAGGCGAGGGACTGACAAATCCTACGAGCAGTACTTC.

The V call is TRBV21-1, the J call TRBJ2-1; TRBD1 is taken as the D call from the table, unchecked against the DNA. TRBV21-1 counts as a pseudogene. The CDR3 has 16 amino acids. The CDR3: CASSMRGPTVNNEQFF. CDR3 DNA: TGTGCCAGCAGCATGAGGGGGCCCACGGTAAACAATGAGCAGTTCTTC.

DNA of the CDR3: TGTGCCACCAGCTACGAGGTTGGCTATGGCTACACCTTC. As protein: CATSYEVGYGYTF. The chain carries TRBV24-1 and TRBJ1-2; D gene ambiguous. Trimming removed 7 bases from V and 4 bases from J, with 12 bases in between. Germline CDR1 reads KGHDR; CDR2 reads SFDVKD. The CDR3 loop spans 13 amino acids.

This clonotype was recorded once. The chain links TRBV20-1 to TRBJ2-5, with 10 bases matching TRBD1. Germline V gene lookup returns CDR1 DFQATT and CDR2 SNEGSKA (reference sequence). The ends lost 3 bases at V and 4 bases at J; junction bases unmatched: 5. CDR3 length: 14 amino acids. The CDR3 coding sequence is TGCAGTGCTAGGACAGGGGGCGCCTTAGAGACCCAGTACTTC. Residues: CSARTGGALETQYF.

The chain joins TRBV15 to TRBJ2-5; weak D call: TRBD2 (6 bases). Looked up from germline, CDR1 is LNHNV and CDR2 is YYDKDF (reference sequence). V was shortened by 1 base and J by 5 bases, with 14 bases between the two germline ends. The CDR3 extends over 15 amino acids. CDR3 bases: TGTGCCACCAGCAGAGTTACGGGGAGCGGGGAGACCCAGTACTTC. Its protein is CATSRVTGSGETQYF.

V gene TRBV20-1 combines with J gene TRBJ2-7; D is ambiguous. Germline V gives CDR1 DFQATT, CDR2 SNEGSKA (reference sequence). The CDR3 is 13 residues long. V shed 6 bases and J shed 7 bases, with 19 bases lying between them. As DNA, the CDR3 is TGCAGTGCCCCTTACGCGGTGCTGGGAGAGCAGTACTTC. This gives the protein CSAPYAVLGEQYF.

This chain joins TRBV24-1 and TRBJ2-3; D is possibly TRBD2 (5 bases). The CDR3 extends over 14 amino acids. Per the germline V gene, CDR1 is KGHDR and CDR2 is SFDVKD. Trimming pared 1 base from V and 1 base from J, leaving 5 bases between. CDR3 DNA: TGTGCCACCAGTGATTTTAGCGGCACAGATACGCAGTATTTT. As protein: CATSDFSGTDTQYF.

This rearrangement joins TRBV20-1 to TRBJ1-1; no clear D gene. Germline values: CDR1 DFQATT, CDR2 SNEGSKA (reference sequence). Trimming removed 5 bases from V and 8 bases from J, with 12 bases in between. This CDR3 contains 11 residues. CDR3 region: CSAVEMIEAFF. The CDR3 DNA is TGCAGTGCTGTGGAGATGATCGAAGCTTTCTTT.

The chain uses TRBV7-2 and TRBJ2-1, with 16 bases that match TRBD2. The CDR3 runs 15 residues. The V gene's germline CDR1 is SGHTA and CDR2 FQGNSA. The V and J ends lost 4 bases and 7 bases, in that order; junction bases with no gene match: 1. The CDR3 region is CASSSGLAGGNEQFF. The CDR3, as DNA: TGTGCCAGCAGCTCGGGACTAGCGGGAGGGAATGAGCAGTTCTTC.

The chain recombines TRBV6-5 with TRBJ2-1; 10 bases fit TRBD2. Germline values: CDR1 MNHEY, CDR2 SVGAGI. Trimming removed 7 bases from V and 5 bases from J; junction bases left unmatched: 8. This CDR3 is 15 amino acids long. In DNA form, the CDR3 reads TGTGCCAGCACCTATACTAGCGGGAACGACAATGAGCAGTTCTTC. This translates into CASTYTSGNDNEQFF.

This chain uses TRBV2 with TRBJ2-7; TRBD1 aligns across 8 bases. This CDR3 is 12 amino acids long. V lost 6 bases and J lost 6; bases outside the gene matches: 4. Germline assignment: CDR1 SNHLY and CDR2 FYNNEI. CDR3 residues: CASSADRGEQYF. DNA for the CDR3: TGTGCCAGCAGCGCTGACAGGGGCGAGCAGTACTTC.